This T cell receptor beta chain was found in a study of T cell responses to AZD1222 COVID-19 vaccine (dated by TCRdb to the early 2020s). Regarding the complete study: Because spike-specific TCR depth and breadth did not differ between the two schedules, AZD1222 recipients who got a second dose at roughly 4 weeks were pooled with those who got a second dose at roughly 12 weeks. A total of 230 to 250 trial participants underwent TCR sequencing, of whom about 210 had received two doses of AZD1222 and about 25 had received two doses of the MenACWY control vaccine. Trial participants were enrolled by age into subgroups of 18-55, 56-69 and 70-plus years, and around 150, 29 and 61 TCR-sequenced participants, respectively, were included in these subgroups. The paper's findings and limits, for the study overall: Only five to seven AZD1222 recipients were SARS-CoV-2 seropositive at baseline, limiting conclusions about previously exposed vaccinees. After two AZD1222 doses, spike-specific TCR breadth and depth were significantly higher than at day 0 and than in MenACWY recipients. No day 14 peak-response samples were available, so repertoires were characterized only after the peak T cell response. Participants were mostly white British, with more females than males. The authors suggested clonal diversity may have been underestimated. The vaccine-associated CD4 TCRs covered the entire spike protein, and the dominant responses fell in regions 160-218 and 743-854. Reportedly, close to half of the unique spike-specific TCRs recognized epitopes lying outside the regions that are mutated in the B.1.351 and B.1.1.7 variants. In the small 56-69-year group, the increase in depth fell short of significance, most likely because of low power.

The germline V end is reduced by 2 bases and the J end by 5 bases; junction bases left unmatched: 4. Measured from the cysteine to the phenylalanine, the CDR3 is 14 residues long. The entry retains the CDR3 DNA only, 42 bases that are in frame from base 1. Based on the germline V gene, the CDR1 and CDR2 sequences are MNHEY and SVGAGI. As for this clone: The specificity of this receptor is unknown. Base qualities are not at hand, and no much larger clone is one base apart.

In the paper's terms, the time point label means: baseline before first vaccination. Samples from vaccinated people were obtained from the UK trials COV001 and COV002, which included a single-blind randomized controlled phase 2/3 trial of AZD1222 (ChAdOx1 nCoV-19) in healthy adults. For TCRbeta chain sequencing, PBMC samples were collected from trial participants at day 0 and at day 28 after the second dose. The CDR3 regions of human TCRbeta chains were analyzed by immunosequencing. In the authors' own workflow: TCRs in the repertoires were matched against a reference library of SARS-CoV-2-specific TCRs that had been generated with the MIRA antigen-specificity platform. Breadth was defined as the fraction of unique TCRs that were SARS-CoV-2-associated. Depth was defined as the fraction of total T cells that were SARS-CoV-2-associated. Each spike-specific TCR was assigned to its reactive spike region and to a CD4 or CD8 class using the MIRA data. Log10-transformed breadth and depth values were compared by one-way ANOVA with Sidak's multiple comparisons tests. The immuneACCESS repertoire file appears here via TCRdb, limited to in-frame rearrangements. These files lack a portion of the clones; in checked studies, under half of the deficit traces to unresolved V genes, and the cause of the others is not known. V and J calls and clone size are copied from that table; D and trimming were computed from the DNA. The sample table shows some 130,000 clones, and about nine tenths are seen once. The ten most abundant clones make up roughly 7.2% of the sample.

The input for sequencing was peripheral blood, taken on day 0 of AZD1222 vaccination. The chain employs TRBV6-5 and TRBJ1-1; a stretch of 8 junction bases matches TRBD1. This sequence was found in an adult in good health. The DNA sequence is as follows: TGTGCCAGCAGTTACCAGGGGGCCGGGACTGAAGCTTTCTTT. It is translated as CASSYQGAGTEAFF.